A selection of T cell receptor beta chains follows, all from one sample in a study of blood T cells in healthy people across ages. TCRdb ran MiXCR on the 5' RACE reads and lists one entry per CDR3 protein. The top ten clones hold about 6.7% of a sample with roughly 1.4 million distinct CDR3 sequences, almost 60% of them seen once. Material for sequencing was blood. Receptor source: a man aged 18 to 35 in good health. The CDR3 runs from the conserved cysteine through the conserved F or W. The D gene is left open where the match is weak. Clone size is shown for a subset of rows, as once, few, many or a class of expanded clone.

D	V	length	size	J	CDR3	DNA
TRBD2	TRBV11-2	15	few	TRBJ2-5	CASSLRGGDGETQYF	TGTGCCAGCAGCTTACGCGGGGGTGATGGGGAGACCCAGTACTTC
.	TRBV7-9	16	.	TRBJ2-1	CASSFRGYSSYNEQFF	TGTGCCAGCAGCTTTAGGGGATATAGCTCCTACAATGAGCAGTTCTTC
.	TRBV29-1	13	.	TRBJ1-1	CSVEDAGPQEAFF	TGCAGCGTTGAAGATGCCGGGCCCCAGGAAGCTTTCTTT
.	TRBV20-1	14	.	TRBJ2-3	CSASGKIVTDTQYF	TGCAGTGCTAGTGGGAAGATTGTCACAGATACGCAGTATTTT
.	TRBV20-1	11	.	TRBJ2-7	CSPLRGNEQYF	TGCAGCCCCTTACGAGGTAACGAGCAGTACTTC
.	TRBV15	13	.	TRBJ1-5	CATSTRVNQPQHF	TGTGCCACCAGTACCAGAGTAAATCAGCCCCAGCATTTT
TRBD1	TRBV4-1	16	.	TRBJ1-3	CASSQPGGSAGNTIYF	TGCGCCAGCAGCCAACCAGGGGGGTCCGCTGGAAACACCATATATTTT
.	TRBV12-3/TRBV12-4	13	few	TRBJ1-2	CASSLVQHYGYTF	TGTGCCAGCAGTTTGGTACAGCACTATGGCTACACCTTC
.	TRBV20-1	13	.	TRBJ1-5	CSARGPPHQPQHF	TGCAGTGCTAGAGGACCTCCCCATCAGCCCCAGCATTTT
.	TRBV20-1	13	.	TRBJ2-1	CSARGRTYNEQFF	TGCAGTGCTAGAGGGAGGACCTACAATGAGCAGTTCTTC
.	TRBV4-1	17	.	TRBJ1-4	CASSLQQLGGTNEKLFF	TGCGCCAGCAGCCTGCAGCAGTTAGGGGGTACTAATGAAAAACTGTTTTTT
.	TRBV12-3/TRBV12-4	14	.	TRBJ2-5	CASSPQGYQETQYF	TGTGCCAGCAGTCCACAGGGATACCAAGAGACCCAGTACTTC
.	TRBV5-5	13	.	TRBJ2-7	CASSAGSFYEQYF	TGTGCCAGCAGCGCAGGGTCTTTCTACGAGCAGTACTTC
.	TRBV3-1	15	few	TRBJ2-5	CASSQDLSGQETQYF	TGCGCCAGCAGCCAAGATCTCTCTGGACAAGAGACCCAGTACTTC
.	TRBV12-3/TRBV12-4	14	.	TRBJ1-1	CASSLFVGNTEAFF	TGTGCCAGCAGTTTATTCGTGGGGAACACTGAAGCTTTCTTT
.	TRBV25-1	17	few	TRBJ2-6	CASSELGIGSGANVLTF	TGTGCCAGCAGTGAACTAGGGATCGGCTCTGGGGCCAACGTCCTGACTTTC
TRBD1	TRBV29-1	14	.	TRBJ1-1	CSVTGEVQGTEAFF	TGCAGCGTTACAGGGGAGGTGCAGGGCACTGAAGCTTTCTTT
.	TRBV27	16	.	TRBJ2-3	CASSPQRGVGTDTQYF	TGTGCCAGCAGTCCTCAGAGAGGCGTTGGGACAGATACGCAGTATTTT
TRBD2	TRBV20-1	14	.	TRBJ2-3	CSARPSGRRDTQYF	TGCAGTGCTAGGCCTAGCGGGAGACGAGATACGCAGTATTTT
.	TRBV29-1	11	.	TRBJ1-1	CSVEDSTEAFF	TGCAGCGTTGAAGACAGCACTGAAGCTTTCTTT
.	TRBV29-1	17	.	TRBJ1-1	CSVELKRDIWGKAEAFF	TGCAGCGTTGAATTAAAAAGGGACATCTGGGGCAAAGCTGAAGCTTTCTTT
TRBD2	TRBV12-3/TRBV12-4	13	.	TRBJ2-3	CASRRESTDTQYF	TGTGCCAGCCGGCGGGAGTCAACAGATACGCAGTATTTT
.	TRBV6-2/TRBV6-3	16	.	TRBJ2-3	CASRTQRGASTDTQYF	TGTGCCAGCAGAACACAGAGGGGGGCGTCCACAGATACGCAGTATTTT
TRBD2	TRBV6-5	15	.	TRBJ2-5	CASSNSGGMVETQYF	TGTGCCAGCAGTAATAGCGGGGGGATGGTTGAGACCCAGTACTTC
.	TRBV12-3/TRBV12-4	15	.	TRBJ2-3	CASNRRQAGTDTQYF	TGTGCCAGCAACCGCCGACAGGCTGGCACAGATACGCAGTATTTT
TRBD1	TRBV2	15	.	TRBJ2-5	CASRSGQGGQETQYF	TGTGCCAGCCGTTCGGGACAGGGCGGCCAAGAGACCCAGTACTTC
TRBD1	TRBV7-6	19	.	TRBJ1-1	CASSLASQGAWVGNTEAFF	TGTGCCAGCAGCTTAGCGTCGCAGGGGGCATGGGTTGGGAACACTGAAGCTTTCTTT
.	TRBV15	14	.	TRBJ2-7	CATSIGQSLYEQYF	TGTGCCACCAGCATTGGGCAGAGCCTCTACGAGCAGTACTTC
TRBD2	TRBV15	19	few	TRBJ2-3	CATSRDPPDSGESADTQYF	TGTGCCACCAGCAGAGACCCCCCCGATAGCGGGGAAAGCGCAGATACGCAGTATTTT
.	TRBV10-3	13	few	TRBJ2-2	CAISQGNTGELFF	TGTGCCATCAGCCAGGGTAACACCGGGGAGCTGTTTTTT
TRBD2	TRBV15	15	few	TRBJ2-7	CATSRFRTSEYEQYF	TGTGCCACCAGCAGATTCCGGACTAGCGAATACGAGCAGTACTTC
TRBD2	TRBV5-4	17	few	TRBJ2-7	CASSSAILAGGSYEQYF	TGTGCCAGCAGCTCCGCCATACTAGCGGGGGGGTCCTACGAGCAGTACTTC
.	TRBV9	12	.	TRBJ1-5	CACSSQDQPQHF	TGTGCCTGCAGCTCCCAAGATCAGCCCCAGCATTTT